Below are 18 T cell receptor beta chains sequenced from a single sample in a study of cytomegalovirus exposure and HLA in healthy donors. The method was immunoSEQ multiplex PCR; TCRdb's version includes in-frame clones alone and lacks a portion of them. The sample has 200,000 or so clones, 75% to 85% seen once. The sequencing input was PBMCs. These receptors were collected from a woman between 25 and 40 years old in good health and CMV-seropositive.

DNA of the CDR3: TGTGCCAGCAGCATACTATCCGGGACTTCCCACAATGAGCAGTTCTTC. Its translation: CASSILSGTSHNEQFF. This rearrangement joins TRBV7-9 to TRBJ2-1; TRBD2 is a possible D gene (6 bases). Trimming shortened V by 5 bases and J by 5 bases, and 19 bases separated the two germline ends. From germline, CDR1 is SEHNR and CDR2 FQNEAQ (reference sequence). The CDR3 sequence is 16 residues long.

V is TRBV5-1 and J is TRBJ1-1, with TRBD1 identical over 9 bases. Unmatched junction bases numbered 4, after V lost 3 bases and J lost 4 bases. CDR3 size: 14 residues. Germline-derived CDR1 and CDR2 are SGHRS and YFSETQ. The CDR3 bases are TGCGCCAGCAGCTCGGGACAGGGACTCACTGAAGCTTTCTTT. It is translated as CASSSGQGLTEAFF.

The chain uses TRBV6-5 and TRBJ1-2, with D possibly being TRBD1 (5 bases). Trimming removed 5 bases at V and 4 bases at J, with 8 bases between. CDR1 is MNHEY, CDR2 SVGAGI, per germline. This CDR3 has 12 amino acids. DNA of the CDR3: TGTGCCAGCAGTGACAGCCCCTATGGCTACACCTTC. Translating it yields CASSDSPYGYTF.

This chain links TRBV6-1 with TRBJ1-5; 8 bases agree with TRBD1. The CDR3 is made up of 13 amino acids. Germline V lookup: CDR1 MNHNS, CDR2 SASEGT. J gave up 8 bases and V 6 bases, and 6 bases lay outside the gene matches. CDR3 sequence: CASRGQVVEPQHF. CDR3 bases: TGTGCCAGCAGGGGACAGGTTGTTGAGCCCCAGCATTTT.

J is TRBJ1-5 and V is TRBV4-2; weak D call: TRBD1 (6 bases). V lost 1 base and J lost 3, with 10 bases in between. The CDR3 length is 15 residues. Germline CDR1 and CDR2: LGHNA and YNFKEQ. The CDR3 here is CASSQAGTLNQPQHF. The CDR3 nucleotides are TGTGCCAGCAGCCAAGCCGGGACACTCAATCAGCCCCAGCATTTT.

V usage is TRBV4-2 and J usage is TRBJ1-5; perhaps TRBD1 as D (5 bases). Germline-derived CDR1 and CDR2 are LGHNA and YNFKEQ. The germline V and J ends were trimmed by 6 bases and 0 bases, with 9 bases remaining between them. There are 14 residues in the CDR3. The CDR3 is CASSRQYSNQPQHF. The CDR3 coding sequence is TGTGCCAGCAGTCGACAGTATAGCAATCAGCCCCAGCATTTT.

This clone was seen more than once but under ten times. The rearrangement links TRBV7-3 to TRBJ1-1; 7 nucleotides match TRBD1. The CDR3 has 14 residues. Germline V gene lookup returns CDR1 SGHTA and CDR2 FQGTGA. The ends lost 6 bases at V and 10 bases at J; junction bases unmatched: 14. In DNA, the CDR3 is TGTGCCAGCAGTCAAAATATCCAGGGGGAACGAGCTTTCTTT. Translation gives CASSQNIQGERAFF.

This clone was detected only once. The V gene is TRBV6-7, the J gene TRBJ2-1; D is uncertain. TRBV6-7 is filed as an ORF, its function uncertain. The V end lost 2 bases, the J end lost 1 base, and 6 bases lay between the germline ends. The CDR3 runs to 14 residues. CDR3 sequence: CASSYGGSYNEQFF. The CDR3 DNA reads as TGTGCCAGCAGTTACGGCGGTTCCTACAATGAGCAGTTCTTC.

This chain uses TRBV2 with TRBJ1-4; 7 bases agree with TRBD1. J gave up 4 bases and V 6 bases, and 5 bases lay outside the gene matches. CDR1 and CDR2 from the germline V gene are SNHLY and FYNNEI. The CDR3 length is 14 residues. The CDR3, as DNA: TGTGCCAGCAGGGGACAGCCGAGTAATGAAAAACTGTTTTTT. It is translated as CASRGQPSNEKLFF.

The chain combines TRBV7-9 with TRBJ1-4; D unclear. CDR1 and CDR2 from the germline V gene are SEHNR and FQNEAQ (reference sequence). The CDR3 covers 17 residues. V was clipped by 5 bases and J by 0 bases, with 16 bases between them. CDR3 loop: CASSPRGEIATNEKLFF. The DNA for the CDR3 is TGTGCCAGCAGCCCCCGTGGAGAGATAGCAACTAATGAAAAACTGTTTTTT.

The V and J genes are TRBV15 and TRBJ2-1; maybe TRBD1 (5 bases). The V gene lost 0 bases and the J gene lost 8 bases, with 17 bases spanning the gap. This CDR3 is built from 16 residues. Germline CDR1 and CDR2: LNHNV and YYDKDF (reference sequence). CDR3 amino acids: CATSRDFGGAWDEQFF. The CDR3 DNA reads TGTGCCACCAGCAGAGATTTCGGTGGGGCCTGGGATGAGCAGTTCTTC.

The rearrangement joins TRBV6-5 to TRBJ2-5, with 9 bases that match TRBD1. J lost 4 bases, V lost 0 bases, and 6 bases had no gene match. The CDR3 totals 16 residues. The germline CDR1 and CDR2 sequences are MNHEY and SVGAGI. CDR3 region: CASSYSTGQGGETQYF. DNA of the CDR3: TGTGCCAGCAGTTACTCAACGGGACAGGGAGGAGAGACCCAGTACTTC.

This CDR3 reads CASSYLVLGQEDYGYTF. As DNA, the CDR3 is TGTGCCAGCAGCTACTTAGTCCTCGGTCAAGAGGACTATGGCTACACCTTC. The chain uses TRBV7-9 and TRBJ1-2; D unclear. Trimming took off 4 bases at V and 3 bases at J, with 21 bases between the two ends. The CDR3 loop spans 17 amino acids. Germline values: CDR1 SEHNR, CDR2 FQNEAQ (reference sequence).

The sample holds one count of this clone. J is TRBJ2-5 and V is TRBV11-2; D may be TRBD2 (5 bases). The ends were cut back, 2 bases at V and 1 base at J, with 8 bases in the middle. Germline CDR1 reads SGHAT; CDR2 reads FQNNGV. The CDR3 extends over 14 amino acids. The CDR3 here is CASSLSGTQETQYF. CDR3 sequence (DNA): TGTGCCAGCAGCTTAAGCGGAACCCAAGAGACCCAGTACTTC.

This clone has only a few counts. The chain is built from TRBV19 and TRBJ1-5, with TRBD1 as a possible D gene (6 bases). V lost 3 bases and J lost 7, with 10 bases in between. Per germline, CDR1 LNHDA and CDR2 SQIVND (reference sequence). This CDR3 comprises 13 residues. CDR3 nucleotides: TGTGCCAGTAGTATGACAGGCGGGCAGCCCCAGCATTTT. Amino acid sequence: CASSMTGGQPQHF.

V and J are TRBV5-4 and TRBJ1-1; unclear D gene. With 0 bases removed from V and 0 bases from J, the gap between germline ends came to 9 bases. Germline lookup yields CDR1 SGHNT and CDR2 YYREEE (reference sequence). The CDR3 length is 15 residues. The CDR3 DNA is TGTGCCAGCAGCTTGGTCCCGCAGGTGAACACTGAAGCTTTCTTT. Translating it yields CASSLVPQVNTEAFF. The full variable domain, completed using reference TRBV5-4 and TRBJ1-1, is ETGVTQSPTHLIKTRGQQVTLRCSSQSGHNTVSWYQQALGQGPQFIFQYYREEENGRGNFPPRFSGLQFPNYSSELNVNALELDDSALYLCASSLVPQVNTEAFFGQGTRLTVV.

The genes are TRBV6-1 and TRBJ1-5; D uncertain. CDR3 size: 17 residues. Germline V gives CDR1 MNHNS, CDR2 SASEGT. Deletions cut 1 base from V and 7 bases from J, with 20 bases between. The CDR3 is CASSEGKAAVRLQPQHF. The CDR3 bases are TGTGCCAGCAGTGAAGGTAAGGCAGCGGTCCGTCTCCAGCCCCAGCATTTT.

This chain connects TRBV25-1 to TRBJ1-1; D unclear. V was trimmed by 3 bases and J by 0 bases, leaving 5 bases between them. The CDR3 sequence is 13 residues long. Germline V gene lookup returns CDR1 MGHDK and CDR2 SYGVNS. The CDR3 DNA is TGTGCCAGCAGTGACCCAATGAACACTGAAGCTTTCTTT. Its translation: CASSDPMNTEAFF.